This T cell receptor (beta chain) emerged from a study of graft-versus-host responses after intestinal transplantation (dated by TCRdb to 2020 to 2023). General notes on the study: Multivisceral, liver-intestinal, or isolated intestinal transplants were received by the recipients. Rather than being sequenced by the commercial service, samples from three later patients were sequenced in-house on an Illumina MiSeq and processed with MiXCR. Of the roughly 26 intestinal transplant recipients enrolled in the cohort, one of whom was a retransplant, a few patients without pretransplant specimens were excluded. Every recipient was given anti-thymocyte globulin induction, then maintenance tacrolimus and steroids for roughly three years. Alloreactive clones were identified by sequencing pre-transplant mixed lymphocyte reaction products and comparing them with unstimulated pre-transplant donor and recipient T cells. After intestinal transplantation, graft-versus-host and host-versus-graft alloreactive T cell clones were followed in the graft, circulation and bone marrow using bulk TCR-beta CDR3 sequencing. A peak of at least 4% donor T cells among recipient peripheral blood mononuclear cells was the definition used for donor T cell macrochimerism. Results and caveats for the whole study, not just this receptor: Early after transplant, peak levels of circulating GvH clones were found to be associated with declines in HvG clones. GvH clones were found in recipient bone marrow, and some of the GvH clones appeared earlier in ileal mucosa or blood, which is consistent with an intestinal mucosal origin. In patients with donor T cell macrochimerism, the allografts had high GvH to HvG T cell clonal ratios. The relatively low number and heterogeneity of intestinal transplant patients limited the conclusions.

On this clone: Its antigen remains unidentified. Base qualities are not provided; no much larger clone lies one nucleotide away.

Sequences MDHEN (CDR1) and SYDVKM (CDR2) are obtained from the germline V gene. Spanning cysteine to phenylalanine, the CDR3 consists of 16 amino acids. Only CDR3 DNA remains: 48 bases, in frame from the first base. A distance of 18 bases separates the germline ends of V and J, which lose 3 bases and 4 bases respectively. Reading the label with the study, this specimen's time point is: cells obtained before transplantation from donor or recipient. CD3+CD4+ and CD3+CD8+ populations were FACS-sorted from unstimulated pre-transplant donor and recipient cells taken from spleen or lymph nodes. Receptor libraries were prepared by the immunoSEQ multiplex PCR assay. For most patients, genomic DNA was isolated with the Qiagen DNeasy Blood and Tissue Kit and sent frozen to Adaptive Biotechnologies for TCR sequencing. Adaptive Biotechnologies carried out high-throughput TCR-beta CDR3 sequencing of genomic DNA for most patients. The published analysis was carried out like this. Adaptive's ImmunoSEQ software supplied the TCR sequencing data for roughly 17 patients, while MiXCR and VDJtools were used to process a few other patients. CD4 versus CD8 sorting errors were corrected by removing sequences found in both subsets at a frequency ratio below 5:1. Because the origin of CDR3 nucleotide sequences shared between donor and recipient could not be assigned, those sequences were removed. Alloreactive clones required at least 2-fold expansion over unstimulated cells and minimum CFSE-low frequency of 0.002% (template counts) or 0.001% (read counts). Mappable clones were those detected in sequenced pre-transplant spleen, lymph node, or MLR CFSE-low populations of the donor or recipient. The cumulative frequency of alloreactive clones was calculated as a percentage of all sequences, weighted by copy number. TCRdb carries this immuneACCESS record with in-frame sequences only. Its versions omit some clonotypes, under half of them owing to an unresolved V gene in the studies checked, with the rest unexplained. The V and J calls and clone size come from that table; D and trimming were worked out from the DNA. The sample table shows approximately 85,000 clones, and approximately 90% are seen once. About 7.3% of the sample rests with the top ten.

The sequenced sample was unstimulated CD8+ T cells sorted from spleen or lymph node cells, obtained before transplant. Rearrangement joined TRBV28 to TRBJ1-1; the D gene cannot be named for sure. The sequence came from a human donor who was the organ donor for an intestinal transplant. The DNA reads as follows: TGTGCCAGCAGTTTTATAACTCCCGGGGAGGTCACTGAAGCTTTCTTT. Translation gives CASSFITPGEVTEAFF.